The 27 T cell receptor beta chains in this list originate from one sample, sequenced in a study of control samples from healthy donors and cancer patients. Assay: immunoSEQ multiplex PCR; the TCRdb copy retains only in-frame clones and omits some. In the table there are some 100,000 clones, roughly 90% of which are singletons. The sequenced material came from blood. Source of these receptors: a man aged 30 to 45 in good health.

The chain carries TRBV4-2 and TRBJ2-7; 9 nucleotides agree with TRBD1. This CDR3 has 15 residues. Per the germline V gene, CDR1 is LGHNA and CDR2 is YNFKEQ. With V trimmed by 6 bases and J by 1 base, 7 bases remained unmatched. In nucleotides, the CDR3 is TGTGCCAGCAGACAGGGACAGGGCGGTTCCTACGAGCAGTACTTC. It is translated as CASRQGQGGSYEQYF.

The genes are TRBV7-2 and TRBJ2-1; D is unresolved. The CDR3 contains 12 residues. V lost 5 bases to trimming and J lost 11 bases, with 13 bases between them. Germline CDR1 SGHTA, CDR2 FQGNSA. CDR3 in amino acids: CASSRSSRKQFF. In DNA, the CDR3 is TGTGCCAGCAGCCGTAGTTCCCGTAAGCAGTTCTTC.

The CDR3 loop is CASSPERNTGELFF. The CDR3 DNA reads TGTGCCAGTAGTCCAGAGCGAAACACCGGGGAGCTGTTTTTT. This chain joins TRBV19 and TRBJ2-2; D gene ambiguous. Trimming shortened V by 5 bases and J by 2 bases, and 9 bases separated the two germline ends. This CDR3 is built from 14 residues. The germline V gene has CDR1 LNHDA and CDR2 SQIVND (reference sequence).

The V and J genes are TRBV18 and TRBJ2-3; D not resolved. Germline lookup yields CDR1 KGHSH and CDR2 LQKENI. The CDR3 is 14 residues long. V was pared by 3 bases and J by 6 bases, with 13 bases between. The CDR3 reads CASSPRSREDTQYF. The CDR3 DNA follows: TGTGCCAGCTCACCCCGGTCCCGCGAGGATACGCAGTATTTT.

This clone was recorded a few times. V and J are TRBV19 and TRBJ1-6, with 7 bases fitting TRBD1. The CDR3 sequence is 14 residues long. CDR1 and CDR2 (germline): LNHDA, SQIVND (reference sequence). V shed 6 bases, J shed 9 bases, and the junction held 8 bases outside the gene matches. The CDR3: CASRMTGFSSPLHF. DNA for the CDR3: TGTGCCAGTAGGATGACAGGGTTCAGTTCACCCCTCCACTTT.

The gene calls are TRBV5-1 and TRBJ1-4; 11 bases are shared with TRBD1. The CDR3 loop spans 15 amino acids. Germline V gives CDR1 SGHRS, CDR2 YFSETQ. V was pared by 0 bases and J by 7 bases, with 2 bases of the junction left unmatched. The CDR3 region is CASSLGGTGGEKLFF. DNA for the CDR3: TGCGCCAGCAGCTTGGGAGGGACAGGGGGTGAAAAACTGTTTTTT.

This rearrangement joins TRBV6-4 to TRBJ1-5; D call uncertain. The CDR3 has 14 amino acids. Germline CDR1 is MRHNA and CDR2 is SNTAGT. V lost 2 bases and J 0 bases, leaving 5 bases between the germline ends. This CDR3 reads CASSDGYSNQPQHF. The CDR3 DNA reads TGTGCCAGCAGTGACGGGTATAGCAATCAGCCCCAGCATTTT.

This chain joins TRBV27 and TRBJ1-5, with 10 bases identical to TRBD1. J lost 7 bases, V lost 7 bases, and 13 bases had no gene match. The germline CDR1 and CDR2 sequences are MNHEY and SMNVEV (reference sequence). CDR3 length equals 16 residues. The CDR3 loop is CASKRKGTGEYQPQHF. The CDR3 nucleotides are TGTGCCAGCAAAAGAAAAGGGACAGGGGAGTACCAGCCCCAGCATTTT.

The chain links TRBV28 to TRBJ2-1, with D hard to call. The CDR3 is 11 residues long. Per germline, CDR1 MDHEN and CDR2 SYDVKM. The V end was cut by 6 bases, the J end by 9 bases, with 9 bases between. CDR3 sequence reads: CASSLFPEQFF. For the CDR3, the DNA is TGTGCCAGCAGCCTATTCCCTGAGCAGTTCTTC.

This rearrangement joins TRBV2 to TRBJ1-2; the D is unclear. Looked up from germline, CDR1 is SNHLY and CDR2 is FYNNEI. The CDR3 consists of 12 residues. Between the trimmed V and J ends, which lost 6 bases and 6 bases, there was a span of 11 bases. CDR3: CASSILRDGYTF. The DNA for the CDR3 is TGTGCCAGCAGCATTCTTCGGGATGGCTACACCTTC. Full variable domain (outside the CDR3, taken from reference TRBV2 and TRBJ1-2): EPEVTQTPSHQVTQMGQEVILRCVPISNHLYFYWYRQILGQKVEFLVSFYNNEISEKSEIFDDQFSVERPDGSNFTLKIRSTKLEDSAMYFCASSILRDGYTFGSGTRLTVV.

The chain is built from TRBV14 and TRBJ1-4; 8 bases fit TRBD1. The ends lost 0 bases at V and 2 bases at J; junction bases unmatched: 11. The CDR3 runs 19 residues. Germline V CDR1 and CDR2: SGHDN, FVKESK. In DNA form, the CDR3 reads TGTGCCAGCAGCCAAGAAACGGCAGGGGGCCTTTCCACTAATGAAAAACTGTTTTTT. Residues: CASSQETAGGLSTNEKLFF.

This sequence joins TRBV7-9 and TRBJ1-5, with 7 bases matching TRBD1. CDR3 size: 15 residues. V shed 2 bases, J shed 2 bases, and the junction held 3 bases outside the gene matches. The V gene's germline CDR1 is SEHNR and CDR2 FQNEAQ (reference sequence). For the CDR3, the DNA is TGTGCCAGCAGCTTACAGGGGGGGGGCAATCAGCCCCAGCATTTT. Translating it yields CASSLQGGGNQPQHF. Looking up the rest from reference TRBV7-9 and TRBJ1-5 gives the full variable domain: DTGVSQNPRHKITKRGQNVTFRCDPISEHNRLYWYRQTLGQGPEFLTYFQNEAQLEKSRLLSDRFSAERPKGSFSTLEIQRTEQGDSAMYLCASSLQGGGNQPQHFGDGTRLSIL.

The chain uses TRBV13 and TRBJ2-7; D might be TRBD2 (6 bases). The CDR3 totals 12 residues. Looked up from germline, CDR1 is PRHDT and CDR2 is FYEKMQ (reference sequence). Trimming took off 3 bases at V and 7 bases at J, with 10 bases between the two ends. CDR3 sequence: CASSLGRGEQYV. Written as DNA, the CDR3 is TGTGCCAGCAGCTTGGGACGGGGGGAGCAGTACGTC.

This clone was recorded once. The genes are TRBV30 and TRBJ2-2, with D possibly TRBD2 on 5 matching bases. The CDR3 totals 15 residues. V was shortened by 2 bases and J by 1 base, with 11 bases between the two germline ends. Germline lookup yields CDR1 GTSNPN and CDR2 SVGIG (reference sequence). The CDR3, as DNA: TGTGCCTGGAGTCGGGATTTGGGGAACACCGGGGAGCTGTTTTTT. Amino acids: CAWSRDLGNTGELFF.

The chain is built from TRBV3-1 (or the pseudogene TRBV3-2) and TRBJ1-6, with D tentatively TRBD1 (6 bases). The length of the CDR3 is 15 residues. V dropped 1 base and J dropped 9 bases, with 13 bases sitting between them. The germline CDR1 and CDR2 sequences are LGHDT and YNNKEL (reference sequence). The CDR3 region is CASSQVLGGGSPLHF. DNA of the CDR3: TGTGCCAGCAGCCAAGTATTAGGAGGGGGTTCACCCCTCCACTTT.

CDR3 coding DNA: TGTGCCAGCAGCCAAGATGTTCAGGGCCGGGTTACTGTCTATGGCTACACCTTC. Its translation is CASSQDVQGRVTVYGYTF. The V and J genes are TRBV3-1 (or the pseudogene TRBV3-2) and TRBJ1-2, with D possibly TRBD1 on 5 matching bases. CDR3 length: 18 residues. V dropped 0 bases and J dropped 4 bases, with 21 bases sitting between them. The V gene's germline CDR1 is LGHDT and CDR2 YNNKEL (reference sequence).

The CDR3 DNA follows: TGTGCCAGCAGTTATGGGCAGTATCAGTATTTT. Translated, it gives CASSYGQYQYF. This chain connects TRBV6-2 or TRBV6-3 to TRBJ2-3; D not certain. CDR3 length: 11 residues. V gave up 3 bases and J gave up 12 bases, with 10 bases separating them. CDR1 is MNHEY and CDR2 is SVGEGT in the germline V gene.

The chain joins TRBV3-1 (or the pseudogene TRBV3-2) to TRBJ2-3; maybe TRBD2 (6 bases). Trimming removed 4 bases from V and 14 bases from J, with 13 bases in between. The CDR3 spans 11 residues. CDR1 and CDR2 (germline): LGHDT, YNNKEL (reference sequence). CDR3 in DNA: TGTGCCAGCAGCCTGTCCTCGGGACTGTATTTT. Translated, it gives CASSLSSGLYF.

This clone was detected a few times. V is TRBV12-3 or TRBV12-4 and J is TRBJ1-2; D remains unclear. The CDR3 covers 12 residues. V was shortened by 8 bases and J by 2 bases, with 9 bases between the two germline ends. As DNA, the CDR3 is TGTGCCAGCCGGTCGTGGAACTATGGCTACACCTTC. It is translated as CASRSWNYGYTF.

The chain recombines TRBV28 with TRBJ2-7; no definite D call. CDR1 is MDHEN and CDR2 is SYDVKM in the germline V gene. Trimming stripped 10 bases from V and 2 bases from J, with 15 bases between. This CDR3 is 13 amino acids long. The CDR3 DNA is TGTGCCACCTTAGGCGGCTCAACCTACGAGCAGTACTTC. Its translation is CATLGGSTYEQYF. The full variable domain, rest sourced from reference TRBV28 and TRBJ2-7, is DVKVTQSSRYLVKRTGEKVFLECVQDMDHENMFWYRQDPGLGLRLIYFSYDVKMKEKGDIPEGYSVSREKKERFSLILESASTNQTSMYLCATLGGSTYEQYFGPGTRLTVT.

V gene TRBV10-1 combines with J gene TRBJ1-1; D gene ambiguous. V lost 2 bases and J lost 3, with 16 bases in between. The CDR3 has 16 amino acids. The germline V gene encodes CDR1 WNHNN and CDR2 SYGVQD (reference sequence). CDR3 nucleotide sequence: TGCGCCAGCAGTGAGGATCAGAATAGATTAGACACTGAAGCTTTCTTT. Its translation: CASSEDQNRLDTEAFF.

The J gene is TRBJ2-7, the V gene TRBV6-6; 9 bases match TRBD1. CDR1 and CDR2 (germline): MNHNY, SVGAGI (reference sequence). The CDR3 runs to 15 residues. The ends lost 7 bases at V and 4 bases at J; junction bases unmatched: 11. CDR3 protein: CASNSPGQGRYEQYF. DNA for the CDR3: TGTGCCAGCAATAGTCCGGGACAGGGACGTTACGAGCAGTACTTC.

V and J are TRBV7-8 and TRBJ2-6, with TRBD1 as a possible D gene (5 bases). Trimming left V 1 base short and J 2 bases short, with 15 bases between. There are 18 residues in the CDR3. Per the germline V gene, CDR1 is SGHVS and CDR2 is FQNEAQ. The DNA for the CDR3 is TGTGCCAGCAGCTTAGTCCGGACATCGGGCACTGGGGCCAACGTCCTGACTTTC. Encoded protein: CASSLVRTSGTGANVLTF.

The V and J genes are TRBV30 and TRBJ1-2; D is perhaps TRBD1 (5 bases). Germline CDR1 and CDR2: GTSNPN and SVGIG (reference sequence). The CDR3 has 14 residues. The ends were cut back, 0 bases at V and 4 bases at J, with 12 bases in the middle. The CDR3 protein is CAWSVKGTSYGYTF. DNA for the CDR3: TGTGCCTGGAGTGTAAAGGGGACTAGCTATGGCTACACCTTC.

The chain is built from TRBV9 and TRBJ2-1; 12 bases map to TRBD2. The junction had 5 bases not matched to a gene; V was cut back by 1 base and J by 9 bases. CDR3 length: 15 amino acids. Germline-derived CDR1 and CDR2 are SGDLS and YYNGEE. CDR3 DNA sequence: TGTGCCAGCAGCGTACGGACTAGCGGGGTCGGTGAGCAGTTCTTC. Residues: CASSVRTSGVGEQFF.

This chain connects TRBV2 to TRBJ1-4; D might be TRBD1 (5 bases). Between the trimmed V and J ends, which lost 6 bases and 2 bases, there was a span of 16 bases. Germline V gene lookup returns CDR1 SNHLY and CDR2 FYNNEI. This CDR3 is 16 amino acids long. CDR3: CASRPLGWGTNEKLFF. CDR3 coding DNA: TGTGCCAGCAGGCCCCTCGGATGGGGGACTAATGAAAAACTGTTTTTT.

This chain connects TRBV7-9 to TRBJ1-1; D is uncertain. This CDR3 region has 12 residues. Trimming removed 5 bases at V and 4 bases at J, with 8 bases between. Looked up from germline, CDR1 is SEHNR and CDR2 is FQNEAQ (reference sequence). CDR3 residues: CASSDRSTEAFF. In nucleotides, the CDR3 is TGTGCCAGCAGCGACCGGAGCACTGAAGCTTTCTTT.